The 32 T cell receptor beta chains below were found in one sample sequenced in a study of T-cell memory formation after mild COVID-19. TCRdb re-called the 5' RACE reads with MiXCR, one entry per CDR3 protein. The table has approximately 45,000 distinct CDR3 sequences, about 6.8% seen once. Specimen: PBMCs or a T cell subset sorted from them (not recorded which). The origin of the receptors is an adult who had mild COVID-19 (a few samples of this study predate the infection). Cell type and time point are not known.

The chain couples TRBV30 to TRBJ2-7; 9 nucleotides agree with TRBD1. The V gene end was trimmed by 4 bases and the J gene end by 2 bases; junction bases not matched to a gene: 3. CDR1 is GTSNPN and CDR2 is SVGIG in the germline V gene (reference sequence). The CDR3 consists of 13 residues. CDR3 region: CAWMTGGTYEQYF. CDR3 coding DNA: TGTGCCTGGATGACAGGGGGAACCTACGAGCAGTACTTC.

Ten or more counts support this clonotype. The rearrangement uses TRBV30 and TRBJ2-7; TRBD2 matches at 7 bases. The V segment lost 2 bases and the J segment 6 bases; nucleotides outside the gene matches: 13. CDR3 length: 15 amino acids. Germline V gene lookup returns CDR1 GTSNPN and CDR2 SVGIG (reference sequence). CDR3 nucleotides: TGTGCCTGGAGTCCCGGGACTACGAAAGGGAGCGAGCAGTACTTC. It codes for CAWSPGTTKGSEQYF. The variable domain in full, completed from reference TRBV30 and TRBJ2-7, reads SQTIHQWPATLVQPVGSPLSLECTVEGTSNPNLYWYRQAAGRGLQLLFYSVGIGQISSEVPQNLSASRPQDRQFILSSKKLLLSDSGFYLCAWSPGTTKGSEQYFGPGTRLTVT.

The chain links TRBV14 to TRBJ2-7, with D maybe TRBD1 (5 bases). V was pared by 1 base and J by 3 bases, with 19 bases between. The CDR3 loop spans 17 amino acids. In germline, CDR1 is SGHDN, CDR2 FVKESK. In DNA, the CDR3 is TGTGCCAGCAGCCAAGGGCCTAGGACACCGATCCGCTACGAGCAGTACTTC. Translation: CASSQGPRTPIRYEQYF.

This clonotype was found many times. The chain couples TRBV5-1 to TRBJ2-3, with D possibly matching TRBD1 (6 bases). V was shortened by 0 bases and J by 2 bases, with 13 bases between the two germline ends. Germline loops: CDR1 SGHRS, CDR2 YFSETQ. The CDR3 sequence is 16 residues long. CDR3 nucleotide sequence: TGCGCCAGCAGCTTGGATATGAGGGGGACCACAGATACGCAGTATTTT. Translation gives CASSLDMRGTTDTQYF. The full variable domain, rest sourced from reference TRBV5-1 and TRBJ2-3, is KAGVTQTPRYLIKTRGQQVTLSCSPISGHRSVSWYQQTPGQGLQFLFEYFSETQRNKGNFPGRFSGRQFSNSRSEMNVSTLELGDSALYLCASSLDMRGTTDTQYFGPGTRLTVL.

This clonotype was recorded a few times. CDR3 coding DNA: TGTGCCAGCAGTGAATTAAGTAAGAGAAACACCATATATTTT. Protein product: CASSELSKRNTIYF. The chain carries TRBV6-1 and TRBJ1-3, with unresolved D. Per germline, CDR1 MNHNS and CDR2 SASEGT. The CDR3 covers 14 residues. Trimming left V 2 bases short and J 5 bases short, with 10 bases between.

This chain joins TRBV24-1 and TRBJ2-3; the D is unclear. The germline CDR1 and CDR2 sequences are KGHDR and SFDVKD. V was pared by 9 bases and J by 4 bases, with 16 bases between. This CDR3 has 14 amino acids. CDR3 coding DNA: TGTGCCACCCGGTCTAGGGCAGCCTCAGATACGCAGTATTTT. Its translation is CATRSRAASDTQYF.

This clonotype was observed at least ten times. The chain uses TRBV6-2 or TRBV6-3 and TRBJ2-2; D is ambiguous. The CDR3 totals 12 residues. Per germline, CDR1 MNHEY and CDR2 SVGEGT. CDR3 bases: TGTGGAATCTCCGCGAACACCGGGGAGCTGTTTTTT. Its translation: CGISANTGELFF.

This clonotype was seen repeatedly, ten times or more. V usage is TRBV7-2 and J usage is TRBJ2-2, with no clear D. Germline V CDR1 and CDR2: SGHTA, FQGNSA. V was trimmed by 1 base and J by 2 bases, leaving 11 bases between them. This CDR3 has 16 residues. CDR3 region: CASSLEGRLNTGELFF. The CDR3 nucleotides are TGTGCCAGCAGCTTAGAAGGCAGACTCAACACCGGGGAGCTGTTTTTT. Filled out from reference TRBV7-2 and TRBJ2-2, the complete variable domain reads GAGVSQSPSNKVTEKGKDVELRCDPISGHTALYWYRQSLGQGLEFLIYFQGNSAPDKSGLPSDRFSAERTGGSVSTLTIQRTQQEDSAVYLCASSLEGRLNTGELFFGEGSRLTVL.

This clonotype showed up just a few times. This rearrangement joins TRBV29-1 to TRBJ1-2, with TRBD1 identical over 12 bases. In germline, CDR1 is SQVTM, CDR2 ANQGSEA. The CDR3 totals 15 residues. V lost 3 bases, J lost 8 bases, and 10 bases stayed unmatched. CDR3 coding DNA: TGCAGCGTTGAGACCCCGGGACAGGGGGCGGAAGGCTACACCTTC. It codes for CSVETPGQGAEGYTF.

The genes are TRBV5-1 and TRBJ2-7; D possibly corresponds to TRBD1 (5 bases). The CDR3 has 12 residues. Trimming left V 7 bases short and J 5 bases short, with 13 bases between. Germline V gene data show CDR1 as SGHRS and CDR2 as YFSETQ. CDR3 bases: TGCGCCAGCGGTGTACAGGCCCACGAGCAGTACTTC. Its protein is CASGVQAHEQYF.

This clonotype was counted between two and nine times. This sequence joins TRBV14 and TRBJ2-7, with D perhaps assigned TRBD1 or TRBD2 (5 bases each). The germline V gene has CDR1 SGHDN and CDR2 FVKESK. Trimming took 0 bases from V and 0 from J, leaving 9 bases between them. The CDR3 is made up of 15 amino acids. The CDR3 region has the DNA TGTGCCAGCAGCCAAGACGCAGGGAGCTCCTACGAGCAGTACTTC. Its translation: CASSQDAGSSYEQYF.

This clonotype was observed many times. This rearrangement joins TRBV11-2 to TRBJ1-2; TRBD1 might be the D (6 bases). The CDR3 sequence is 15 residues long. Germline CDR1 is SGHAT and CDR2 is FQNNGV. Trimming left V 1 base short and J 5 bases short, with 14 bases between. The CDR3 protein is CASSLGPGVGYGYTF. CDR3 bases: TGTGCCAGCAGCTTAGGGCCAGGGGTAGGGTATGGCTACACCTTC.

This chain links TRBV20-1 with TRBJ2-3, with D tentatively TRBD1 or TRBD2 (5 bases each). CDR1 and CDR2 from the germline V gene are DFQATT and SNEGSKA (reference sequence). V was pared by 4 bases and J by 3 bases, with 8 bases between. CDR3 size: 12 residues. CDR3 coding DNA: TGCAGTGCTAAGGGACGAACAGATACGCAGTATTTT. Residues: CSAKGRTDTQYF.

The V gene is TRBV6-2 or TRBV6-3, the J gene TRBJ1-2; TRBD1 might be the D (5 bases). V lost 2 bases, J lost 4 bases, and 17 bases lay in between. Germline lookup yields CDR1 MNHEY and CDR2 SVGEGT. The length of the CDR3 is 16 residues. In DNA form, the CDR3 reads TGTGCCAGCAGTTACGTCCACGGGGGAAGCGGCTATGGCTACACCTTC. Protein product: CASSYVHGGSGYGYTF.

This clonotype appeared many times. The chain links TRBV7-2 to TRBJ2-6, with a possible D match to TRBD2 (5 bases). V was trimmed by 0 bases and J by 0 bases, leaving 6 bases between them. Germline values: CDR1 SGHTA, CDR2 FQGNSA. CDR3 length equals 16 residues. The CDR3 here is CASSLAGSSGANVLTF. The CDR3, as DNA: TGTGCCAGCAGCTTAGCGGGGAGCTCTGGGGCCAACGTCCTGACTTTC.

This clonotype came up many times. The V gene is TRBV18, the J gene TRBJ2-3, with D perhaps matching TRBD1 (6 bases). Germline V lookup: CDR1 KGHSH, CDR2 LQKENI. Trimming shortened V by 4 bases and J by 4 bases, and 15 bases separated the two germline ends. There are 15 residues in the CDR3. This chain's CDR3 is CASSLTGLGADTQYF. For the CDR3, the DNA is TGTGCCAGCTCACTTACAGGGCTCGGCGCAGATACGCAGTATTTT.

This clonotype was counted ten times or more. This chain joins TRBV7-9 and TRBJ2-3; D perhaps matches TRBD1 (5 bases). Trimming pared 1 base from V and 0 bases from J, leaving 5 bases between. Germline values: CDR1 SEHNR, CDR2 FQNEAQ (reference sequence). This CDR3 contains 14 residues. As DNA, the CDR3 is TGTGCCAGCAGCTTAGAGGGGAGCACAGATACGCAGTATTTT. It codes for CASSLEGSTDTQYF.

This clonotype has a handful of counts. The chain couples TRBV5-1 to TRBJ2-5, with TRBD1 matching over 8 bases. CDR1 is SGHRS and CDR2 is YFSETQ in the germline V gene. With 4 bases clipped from V and 5 bases from J, the junction kept 7 bases outside the gene matches. The CDR3 is made up of 14 amino acids. CDR3 sequence reads: CASSRQGAGETQYF. In DNA form, the CDR3 reads TGCGCCAGCAGCCGTCAGGGGGCTGGGGAGACCCAGTACTTC.

This clonotype was observed a few times. V is TRBV4-1 and J is TRBJ1-2; no definite D call. The CDR3 consists of 14 residues. Germline V lookup: CDR1 MGHRA, CDR2 YSYEKL. Between the trimmed V and J ends, which lost 0 bases and 8 bases, there was a span of 13 bases. This CDR3 is CASSQDNGQIGYTF. The CDR3 DNA reads TGCGCCAGCAGCCAAGATAACGGGCAGATCGGCTACACCTTC.

This clonotype occurred a few times. The chain couples TRBV2 to TRBJ2-7, with D unresolved. V dropped 5 bases and J dropped 2 bases, with 10 bases sitting between them. Looked up from germline, CDR1 is SNHLY and CDR2 is FYNNEI. The CDR3 length is 13 residues. The CDR3 here is CASSRGSAYEQYF. CDR3 coding DNA: TGTGCCAGCAGTAGAGGTTCCGCCTACGAGCAGTACTTC.

The sample holds many counts of this clonotype. V and J are TRBV19 and TRBJ2-1, with TRBD2 matching over 10 bases. Germline V gives CDR1 LNHDA, CDR2 SQIVND (reference sequence). The CDR3 runs 15 residues. V dropped 5 bases and J dropped 3; count of bases not matched to a gene: 4. CDR3 nucleotide sequence: TGTGCCAGTAGTTCTTCTAGCGGGAGCTACAATGAGCAGTTCTTC. It yields the protein CASSSSSGSYNEQFF.

This clonotype has ten or more counts. The chain combines TRBV2 with TRBJ1-5; no firm D call. The CDR3 is 13 amino acids. The germline V and J ends were trimmed by 7 bases and 2 bases, with 9 bases remaining between them. Germline loops: CDR1 SNHLY, CDR2 FYNNEI. The CDR3 nucleotides are TGTGCCAGCAATCGGCCGGGCAATCAGCCCCAGCATTTT. It specifies CASNRPGNQPQHF.

This clonotype was counted many times. The chain is built from TRBV7-9 and TRBJ1-6; D is unresolved. In germline, CDR1 is SEHNR, CDR2 FQNEAQ (reference sequence). Trimming shortened V by 0 bases and J by 8 bases, and 8 bases separated the two germline ends. The CDR3 totals 14 residues. The CDR3 region is CASSLAFGDSPLHF. The CDR3 DNA is TGTGCCAGCAGCTTAGCGTTCGGGGATTCACCCCTCCACTTT.

This clonotype has just a few counts. The chain has TRBV12-3 or TRBV12-4 and TRBJ1-1; D call uncertain. CDR3 length: 13 amino acids. V lost 3 bases and J lost 1, with 6 bases in between. The CDR3 loop reads CASSLEGNTEAFF. DNA of the CDR3: TGTGCCAGCAGTTTGGAGGGGAACACTGAAGCTTTCTTT.

V and J are TRBV5-1 and TRBJ2-7; 7 nucleotides match TRBD2. The germline V gene encodes CDR1 SGHRS and CDR2 YFSETQ. Trimming removed 4 bases from V and 6 bases from J; junction bases left unmatched: 10. There are 14 residues in the CDR3. CDR3 sequence (DNA): TGCGCCAGCAGCAGCGGGACTCCGTCCGGCGAGCAGTACTTC. Translated, it gives CASSSGTPSGEQYF. The full variable domain, rest sourced from reference TRBV5-1 and TRBJ2-7, is KAGVTQTPRYLIKTRGQQVTLSCSPISGHRSVSWYQQTPGQGLQFLFEYFSETQRNKGNFPGRFSGRQFSNSRSEMNVSTLELGDSALYLCASSSGTPSGEQYFGPGTRLTVT.

This clonotype was counted ten times or more. The chain uses TRBV6-5 and TRBJ2-5, with 10 bases aligning to TRBD2. After removal of 5 bases from V and 4 bases from J, the junction contained 4 bases not matched to a gene. This CDR3 has 14 residues. In germline, CDR1 is MNHEY, CDR2 SVGAGI. CDR3 DNA sequence: TGTGCCAGCAGTCAGCGGGGGGGCCGAGAGACCCAGTACTTC. This encodes CASSQRGGRETQYF.

There are a few counts of this clonotype. The chain carries TRBV7-2 and TRBJ2-7, with 13 bases that match TRBD2. Per the germline V gene, CDR1 is SGHTA and CDR2 is FQGNSA. The CDR3 spans 16 residues. The trim removed 2 bases at V and 5 bases at J, leaving 6 bases unmatched. CDR3 in DNA: TGTGCCAGCAGCTTAATGGGACTAGCGGGAACCGACGAGCAGTACTTC. It specifies CASSLMGLAGTDEQYF.

This clonotype showed up many times. The chain uses TRBV5-6 and TRBJ2-1, with 9 positions matching TRBD2. V gave up 0 bases and J gave up 3 bases; unmatched junction bases: 4. Germline loops: CDR1 SGHDT, CDR2 YYEEEE. This CDR3 spans 16 amino acids. The CDR3 spells CASSLESSGVYNEQFF. The CDR3 coding sequence is TGTGCCAGCAGCTTGGAGTCTAGCGGGGTCTACAATGAGCAGTTCTTC.

The chain is built from TRBV11-2 and TRBJ2-7, with TRBD1 matching 8 bases. In germline, CDR1 is SGHAT, CDR2 FQNNGV. Trimming at V came to 1 base and at J to 4 bases, leaving 3 bases not matched to a gene. The CDR3 totals 14 residues. CDR3 in amino acids: CASSLVDRGYEQYF. The DNA of the CDR3 is TGTGCCAGCAGCTTAGTTGACAGGGGTTACGAGCAGTACTTC. Full variable domain (rest looked up from reference TRBV11-2 and TRBJ2-7): EAGVAQSPRYKIIEKRQSVAFWCNPISGHATLYWYQQILGQGPKLLIQFQNNGVVDDSQLPKDRFSAERLKGVDSTLKIQPAKLEDSAVYLCASSLVDRGYEQYFGPGTRLTVT.

The table lists this clonotype with many counts. The CDR3 nucleotides are TGTGCCAGCAGTGACCCCCCCTATCAGGCTAGGAATGACTACAATGAGCAGTTCTTC. Protein sequence: CASSDPPYQARNDYNEQFF. The chain combines TRBV6-4 with TRBJ2-1; no clear D. Germline V lookup: CDR1 MRHNA, CDR2 SNTAGT. This CDR3 is 19 amino acids long. The V gene lost 2 bases and the J gene lost 3 bases, with 23 bases spanning the gap.

This clonotype was counted ten times or more. The chain joins TRBV11-2 to TRBJ2-7; 9 bases match TRBD1. Germline V gene lookup returns CDR1 SGHAT and CDR2 FQNNGV. The CDR3 is made up of 18 amino acids. The junction had 16 bases not matched to a gene; V was cut back by 6 bases and J by 1 base. The CDR3 bases are TGTGCCAGCAGGCCGTTCCCACCACCGGGACAGGGATCCTACGAGCAGTACTTC. Translated: CASRPFPPPGQGSYEQYF.

This clonotype has just a few counts. The CDR3, as DNA: TGTGCCAGCTCACCACCGGGGAGGGCTGGGGCCAACGTCCTGACTTTC. This translates into CASSPPGRAGANVLTF. V and J are TRBV18 and TRBJ2-6, with TRBD2 identical over 7 bases. Losses at the gene ends were 0 bases for V and 2 bases for J; bases not matched to a gene: 1. CDR3 length equals 16 residues. CDR1 is KGHSH, CDR2 LQKENI, per germline.